The sequence of this T cell receptor beta chain was determined in a study of T cells in Graves' hyperthyroidism and ophthalmopathy. Broader study findings: Blood shared most expanded thyroid clonotypes above 0.001.

The CDR3 extends over 12 amino acids. V lost 4 bases and J lost 8, with 11 bases in between. Germline V gives CDR1 MGHDK, CDR2 SYGVNS. Concerning this clonotype: Its specificity is not known.

Exclusion of patients followed from uncontrolled infection, other autoimmune disease, pregnancy or lactation. Amplification targeted TCR beta CDR3 regions from RNA transcripts. In the first-round RT-PCR of the TCR CDR3, the HTBI primer set was used. TCRdb reanalysed the multiplex PCR reads using MiXCR and keeps one entry per CDR3 protein. The sample consists of under 550,000 distinct CDR3 sequences, just under 20% of them appearing once. The J gene is TRBJ1-2, the V gene TRBV25-1; D is possibly TRBD1 (6 bases). The sequencing sample was made of blood. This clonotype was obtained from a man in his forties or fifties with Graves' ophthalmopathy. The CDR3 DNA reads TGTGCCAGCAGTGTTGGGGGGCAAGGCTACACCTTC. Translating it yields CASSVGGQGYTF.